The entry that follows covers one T cell receptor (beta chain) sequence. This sample was taken from a study of regulatory T cells in long-lasting Graves disease. Time point indicated: newly diagnosed GD, antithyroid drugs for less than 3 months. PBMCs provided the RNA from which the TCR library was made. Patients came through an endocrinology department, and that department was in Xi'an, China. Sequencing libraries for TCR beta were prepared with iRepertoire HTBI primers and Arm-PCR of CDR3 regions. MiXCR, applied by TCRdb to the multiplex PCR reads, yields one record per CDR3 protein. The sample has roughly 350,000 distinct CDR3 sequences, 16% seen once. CDR3 length: 17 residues. V shed 4 bases and J 4 bases; nucleotides not matched to a gene: 15. Germline V gene data show CDR1 as SGHRS and CDR2 as YFSETQ. The data were also submitted as part of a second study, on T cells in Graves' hyperthyroidism and ophthalmopathy. That investigation notes: Most clonotypes expanded in the thyroid (above 0.001) were also present in blood. Ophthalmopathy was predicted by the model a median of approximately 6 months ahead of onset.

The sample in question was peripheral blood mononuclear cells (PBMCs), obtained at new diagnosis, from a patient treated with antithyroid drugs. The J gene is TRBJ2-5, the V gene TRBV5-1; 8 bases match TRBD2. This TCR was sampled from a young woman with Graves disease. The CDR3 region has the DNA TGCGCCAGCAGCCCCGGAGTAGCGGGGAAGGTTCTAGAGACCCAGTACTTC. Translated: CASSPGVAGKVLETQYF.